Listed below are T cell receptor beta chains from one sample, sequenced in a study of cytomegalovirus exposure and HLA in healthy donors. Generated by immunoSEQ multiplex PCR, the TCRdb table keeps only in-frame clones and is missing some. The sample consists of some 96,000 clones, 64% of them appearing once. Sequenced material: PBMCs. The receptors stem from a man in his fifties or sixties in good health and CMV-seronegative. CDR3s include the opening cysteine and the closing phenylalanine or tryptophan. The D gene is left open where the match is weak. Size is stated for part of the rows, as once, few or many counts, or as a class when the clone is expanded.

J gene | V gene | clone size | D gene | CDR3 DNA | CDR3 protein
TRBJ1-2 | TRBV6-5 | - | TRBD1 | TGTGCCAGCAGGTATCAGTCAGCAGGGGGCCATGGCTACACCTTC | CASRYQSAGGHGYTF
TRBJ2-2 | TRBV7-3 | - | - | TGTGCCAGCAGCTTTGAGGCCGGGGAGCTGTTTTTT | CASSFEAGELFF
TRBJ2-2 | TRBV5-4 | - | - | TGTGCCAGCATCAGTGGTTCCGGGGAGCTGTTTTTT | CASISGSGELFF
TRBJ2-7 | TRBV5-4 | few | TRBD2 | TGTGCCAGCAGCCCGAGGACTAGCGGGAGCTCCTACGAGCAGTACTTC | CASSPRTSGSSYEQYF
TRBJ2-1 | TRBV5-1 | few | - | TGCGCCAGCAGCCCGGGACAATCCTCCTACAATGAGCAGTTCTTC | CASSPGQSSYNEQFF
TRBJ1-2 | TRBV6-5 | few | TRBD1 | TGTGCCAGCAGCGGCGACAGGGATGGCTACACCTTC | CASSGDRDGYTF
TRBJ2-2 | TRBV5-3 | - | - | TGTGCCAGAAGCCGTCCTAGCGAGAACACCGGGGAGCTGTTTTTT | CARSRPSENTGELFF
TRBJ1-2 | TRBV27 | - | - | TGTGCCAGCAGTTCCTCCTTTGACTTGAAGGATGGCTACACCTTC | CASSSSFDLKDGYTF
TRBJ2-1 | TRBV10-2 | - | - | TGCGCCAGCATTGGCGGCAGATTTGGCGATGAGCAGTTCTTC | CASIGGRFGDEQFF
TRBJ2-3 | TRBV5-1 | - | - | TGCGCCAGCAGCCGGGTAACTAGCACAGATACGCAGTATTTT | CASSRVTSTDTQYF
TRBJ2-5 | TRBV11-3 | few | - | TGTGCCAGCAGCTTAGCCTTCGGGATCGAGACCCAGTACTTC | CASSLAFGIETQYF
TRBJ2-1 | TRBV2 | - | TRBD2 | TGTGCCAGCAGTGAGCTAGCGGGAGAAGCAGAGCAGTTCTTC | CASSELAGEAEQFF
TRBJ2-1 | TRBV2 | - | - | TGTGCCAGCAGAAGATCGCAGGCCGGATACAATGAGCAGTTCTTC | CASRRSQAGYNEQFF
TRBJ2-1 | TRBV6-4 | once | - | TGTGCCAGCAGCGGGGGGCCTTCCAATGAGCAGTTCTTC | CASSGGPSNEQFF
TRBJ2-5 | TRBV5-4 | - | TRBD2 | TGTGCCAGCAGCCTGGGGCTAGCGGGAGCCCTAGAGACCCAGTACTTC | CASSLGLAGALETQYF
TRBJ1-5 | TRBV5-6 | - | - | TGTGCCAGCAGCTTGGGACTTCGCGACAATCAGCCCCAGCATTTT | CASSLGLRDNQPQHF
TRBJ1-2 | TRBV7-9 | - | TRBD1 | TGTGCCAGCAGCCCACAGGGGGACTATGGCTACACCTTC | CASSPQGDYGYTF
TRBJ1-6 | TRBV5-1 | - | TRBD1 | TGCGCCAGCCGGGACAGGGAGAATTCACCCCTCCACTTT | CASRDRENSPLHF
TRBJ1-2 | TRBV6-1 | - | - | TGTGCCAGCAGTGATCGACTCGGGGGGAACTATGGCTACACCTTC | CASSDRLGGNYGYTF
TRBJ2-7 | TRBV11-2 | - | TRBD2 | TGTGCCAGCAGCCAACTAGCGGGCCTCAACTACGAGCAGTACTTC | CASSQLAGLNYEQYF
TRBJ2-2 | TRBV5-1 | - | - | TGCGCCAGCAGCTTGCGTCTAGACAGCGGGGAGCTGTTTTTT | CASSLRLDSGELFF
TRBJ1-4 | TRBV28 | - | - | TGTGCCATCAGGGACTTTTATGAAAAACTGTTTTTT | CAIRDFYEKLFF
TRBJ1-1 | TRBV27 | - | - | TGTGCCAGCAGTTCGACTGTTTCCACTGAAGCTTTCTTT | CASSSTVSTEAFF
TRBJ2-7 | TRBV21-1 | - | - | TGTGCCAGCAGCAACCGACTTACCACCTACGAGCAGTACTTC | CASSNRLTTYEQYF
TRBJ1-1 | TRBV5-1 | - | TRBD1 | TGCGCCAGCAGCAGTGGACAGGGGATGAACACTGAAGCTTTCTTT | CASSSGQGMNTEAFF
TRBJ2-5 | TRBV4-1 | few | TRBD2 | TGCGCCAGCAGCCACGGATCCTTAGCGGGAGGGCCCGGGGAGACCCAGTACTTC | CASSHGSLAGGPGETQYF
TRBJ1-2 | TRBV7-2 | - | - | TGTGCCAGCAGCCAAGCAGGGGACTATGGCTACACCTTC | CASSQAGDYGYTF
TRBJ1-4 | TRBV5-1 | - | - | TGCGCCAGCAGCTTCCAGGGGCGAGATGAAAAACTGTTTTTT | CASSFQGRDEKLFF
TRBJ2-4 | TRBV7-2 | - | - | TGTGCCAGCAGCCCAGGGTTCAATCTAGCCAAAAACATTCAGTACTTC | CASSPGFNLAKNIQYF
TRBJ2-7 | TRBV2 | - | - | TGTGCCAGCTGGACAGTTTACGAGCAGTACTTC | CASWTVYEQYF
TRBJ1-5 | TRBV27 | - | - | TGTGCCAGCAGCCCATGGGCAGGGGTAGGGGGTGGCAATCAGCCCCAGCATTTT | CASSPWAGVGGGNQPQHF
TRBJ2-1 | TRBV5-6 | - | - | TGTGCCAGCAGCCCGACGGTCGTCCGGGTTACCAATGAGCAGTTCTTC | CASSPTVVRVTNEQFF
TRBJ1-4 | TRBV7-8 | - | - | TGTGCCAGCAGCCAGACAGGAAGAGGTGAAAAACTGTTTTTT | CASSQTGRGEKLFF
TRBJ2-1 | TRBV2 | - | - | TGTGCCAGCAACCAGCGGGCGGGTAATGAGCAGTTCTTC | CASNQRAGNEQFF
TRBJ2-1 | TRBV7-9 | few | TRBD2 | TGTTCCAGCAGCTCCAGTTTTAGCGGGGGGGCTCAAGTACATGAGCAGTTCTTC | CSSSSSFSGGAQVHEQFF
TRBJ1-4 | TRBV29-1 | - | - | TGCAGCGTCGTTGCCGACAGGCTTAATGAAAAACTGTTTTTT | CSVVADRLNEKLFF
TRBJ2-3 | TRBV10-3 | - | TRBD2 | TGTGCGATCAAGGGACTAGCGGGAGGGGCAGATACGCAGTATTTT | CAIKGLAGGADTQYF
TRBJ2-7 | TRBV18 | - | TRBD2 | TGTGCCAGCACTGGGACTAGCGAGCTCGGAGAGCAGTACTTC | CASTGTSELGEQYF
TRBJ1-1 | TRBV9 | once | TRBD1 | TGTGCCAGCAGCGGGGACAGGGGATGGACTGAAGCTTTCTTT | CASSGDRGWTEAFF
TRBJ2-1 | TRBV11-2 | - | TRBD2 | TGTGCCAGCACTAGCGGGGATAGCAATGAGCAGTTCTTC | CASTSGDSNEQFF
TRBJ2-5 | TRBV10-1 | - | TRBD1 | TGCGCCAGCAGCGGACAGGTCCAAGAGACCCAGTACTTC | CASSGQVQETQYF
TRBJ1-1 | TRBV7-3 | - | TRBD1 | TGTGCCAGCAGCTTGACAGGGGCCGACACTGAAGCTTTCTTT | CASSLTGADTEAFF
TRBJ2-2 | TRBV5-1 | - | - | TGCGCCAGCAGCTTGGCCGGGGGTCGGACCGGGGAGCTGTTTTTT | CASSLAGGRTGELFF
TRBJ2-1 | TRBV4-1 | - | TRBD2 | TGCGCCAGCAGCCAAGTGGCTAGCGGGATCCCCTACAATGAGCAGTTCTTC | CASSQVASGIPYNEQFF
TRBJ2-1 | TRBV7-2 | - | TRBD1 | TGTGCCAGCAGCGTACAGGGGTCGAATGAGCAGTTCTTC | CASSVQGSNEQFF
TRBJ2-7 | TRBV29-1 | - | TRBD2 | TGCAGCGTTAGACAGGGACTAGCGGGGACCTACGAGCAGTACTTC | CSVRQGLAGTYEQYF
TRBJ2-1 | TRBV29-1 | - | TRBD1 | TGCAGCGCCCGGGACAGAGTAGACAATGAGCAGTTCTTC | CSARDRVDNEQFF
TRBJ2-5 | TRBV2 | - | TRBD2 | TGTGCCAGCAGCGGACTAGCGGGAGAAGAGACCCAGTACTTC | CASSGLAGEETQYF
TRBJ2-3 | TRBV5-4 | - | TRBD2 | TGTGCCAGCAGCTTGGGACTAGCGGGAGGGGATACGCAGTATTTT | CASSLGLAGGDTQYF
TRBJ1-1 | TRBV28 | - | TRBD1 | TGTGCCAGCAGAACAGGGGGCTGGAACACTGAAGCTTTCTTT | CASRTGGWNTEAFF
TRBJ2-6 | TRBV5-1 | - | TRBD1 | TGCGCCAGCAGCTTTCCCCGGGACAGGCCGCTCTCTGGGGCCAACGTCCTGACTTTC | CASSFPRDRPLSGANVLTF
TRBJ1-1 | TRBV19 | - | - | TGTGCCAGTAGTATAATAGGACAAATGAACACTGAAGCTTTCTTT | CASSIIGQMNTEAFF
TRBJ1-3 | TRBV19 | - | - | TGTGCCAGTAGTATCAGGGGCTCTGGAAACACCATATATTTT | CASSIRGSGNTIYF
TRBJ1-1 | TRBV14 | - | - | TGTGCCAGCAGCCACGGGGGACCCTCAGGGGCTTTCTTT | CASSHGGPSGAFF
TRBJ2-1 | TRBV5-1 | - | TRBD2 | TGCGCCAGCAGCTGGGCCGGGACTAGCGGCTCCTACAATGAGCAGTTCTTC | CASSWAGTSGSYNEQFF
TRBJ1-1 | TRBV9 | few | - | TGTGCCAGCAGCCCCCGGGTGGGGGCAGGCGCTGAAGCTTTCTTT | CASSPRVGAGAEAFF
TRBJ2-1 | TRBV10-3 | - | TRBD1 | TGTGCCATCAGGTCGAACAGGGGGGATGAGCAGTTCTTC | CAIRSNRGDEQFF